This T cell receptor beta chain is drawn from a study of cytomegalovirus exposure and HLA in healthy donors. The overall study: The 130 or so validation repertoires were reported in a later analysis to have been generated on the same platform as the 666 first-cohort repertoires.

Points from the study as a whole: The authors confirmed in vitro that a few CMV-associated chains were specific for CMV antigens. According to a later analysis, TCR clusters from the first cohort tended to co-occur in the approximately 120 validation repertoires. The study recorded fewer than 200 TCR beta chains that were cytomegalovirus-associated.

The protocol was immunoSEQ multiplex PCR, while the TCRdb copy is restricted to in-frame clones and leaves out a portion. The sample carries roughly 300,000 clones, about nine tenths recorded once. The table lists this clone with a few counts. The antigen remains unidentified. V was clipped by 4 bases and J by 7 bases; unmatched bases: 9. This CDR3 contains 16 residues. CDR1 and CDR2 from the germline V gene are MNHEY and SVGAGI. The receptor comes from a woman aged 18-29 years in good health and CMV-seronegative. The sample was PBMCs. The rearrangement uses TRBV6-5 and TRBJ2-1, with 11 bases that match TRBD2. CDR3 coding DNA: TGTGCCAGCAGTTCCACACTAGCGGGAGCTTGGAATGAGCAGTTCTTC. Encoded protein: CASSSTLAGAWNEQFF.